This TCR beta chain comes out of a study of vaccination and CD4 T cells after COVID-19. Notes on the study in general: Within the convalescent patients, a median around 84% of the SARS-CoV-2-reactive clones were ones that appeared only post-vaccination.

Trimming removed 3 bases from V and 0 bases from J, with 11 bases in between. CDR3 size: 15 residues. Germline V gene data show CDR1 as MNHEY and CDR2 as SVGAGI. Sequence data for DNA of cultured CD4+ T cells were generated by the Oncomine TCR Beta short-read assay. After culture, CD4+ T cells served as the source for genomic DNA extraction. TCRdb analysed the PCR reads with MiXCR anew, one entry per CDR3 protein. This table holds some 13,000 distinct CDR3 sequences, roughly 30% found once. There are a few counts of this clonotype. As yet, its antigen is unknown. Treatment defined: approximately 9-day PBMC culture with coronavirus spike peptide pools or control peptides (ViraFEST assay).

This sequence joins TRBV6-5 and TRBJ1-1; tentatively, D is TRBD1 (5 bases). The receptor's source is a human donor who had recovered from COVID-19. Material for sequencing was CD4+ T cells from blood, cultured in vitro. CDR3 residues: CASSYREGMNTEAFF. The CDR3 DNA reads as TGTGCCAGCAGTTATAGGGAGGGGATGAACACTGAAGCTTTCTTT.